The source of this T cell receptor (beta chain) is a study of control samples from healthy donors and cancer patients. Germline assignment: CDR1 SGHAT and CDR2 FQNNGV. Deletions cut 7 bases from V and 3 bases from J, with 22 bases between. The CDR3 sequence is 17 residues long. Assay used: immunoSEQ multiplex PCR; TCRdb lists only in-frame clones, some missing. The data contain about 39,000 clones, around four fifths of them singletons. V gene TRBV11-2 combines with J gene TRBJ1-3, with D tentatively TRBD1 (5 bases). Sequenced input: blood. The receptor's source is a man in his fifties or sixties in good health. The CDR3 region is CASTFQGWGESGNTIYF. CDR3 DNA sequence: TGTGCCAGCACTTTCCAAGGTTGGGGGGAAAGTGGAAACACCATATATTTT. The full variable domain, rest sourced from reference TRBV11-2 and TRBJ1-3, is EAGVAQSPRYKIIEKRQSVAFWCNPISGHATLYWYQQILGQGPKLLIQFQNNGVVDDSQLPKDRFSAERLKGVDSTLKIQPAKLEDSAVYLCASTFQGWGESGNTIYFGEGSWLTVV.